These T cell receptor beta chains were read from a single sample in a study of control samples from healthy donors and cancer patients. Clones were read by immunoSEQ multiplex PCR, and TCRdb kept only the in-frame ones, dropping some. The table has roughly 94,000 clones, roughly 83% seen once. The sequenced sample was PBMCs. The receptor source for this set is an older man with lung cancer. The CDR3 runs from the conserved cysteine through the conserved F or W. Each record gives: J gene, V gene, D gene, clone size, CDR3 DNA, CDR3 protein. D genes are given only for firm matches. Only some rows state a clone size, as once, few, many or a class for expanded clones.

J: TRBJ1-6
V: TRBV3-1/TRBV3-2
D: .
size: .
DNA: TGTGCCAGCAGTCGGACGAGAGACTCACCCCTCCACTTT
CDR3: CASSRTRDSPLHF

J: TRBJ1-3
V: TRBV2
D: TRBD1
size: once
DNA: TGTGCCAGCAGTACAGGGGGCACTGGAAACACCATATATTTT
CDR3: CASSTGGTGNTIYF

J: TRBJ1-3
V: TRBV1
D: .
size: once
DNA: TGCACCAGCAGCCCCCGCGGTTTTCTGCCTGGAAACACCATATATTTT
CDR3: CTSSPRGFLPGNTIYF

J: TRBJ1-5
V: TRBV6-5
D: .
size: few
DNA: TGTGCCAGCGGGGGTAGCAATCAGCCCCAGCATTTT
CDR3: CASGGSNQPQHF

J: TRBJ2-7
V: TRBV11-2
D: TRBD1
size: .
DNA: TGTGCCAGCAGCCACCCCGGGACAGGGGGCTACGAGCAGTACTTC
CDR3: CASSHPGTGGYEQYF

J: TRBJ1-3
V: TRBV11-2
D: .
size: .
DNA: TGTGCCAGCAGCTTAGGCAGCTCTGGAAACACCATATATTTT
CDR3: CASSLGSSGNTIYF

J: TRBJ2-3
V: TRBV10-2
D: .
size: .
DNA: TGCGCCAGCAGAGGGGCTCCCTCCACAGATACGCAGTATTTT
CDR3: CASRGAPSTDTQYF

J: TRBJ1-1
V: TRBV6-2/TRBV6-3
D: TRBD1
size: few
DNA: TGTGCCAGCAGCCCTGGGGCGGGACAGAAGAACACTGAAGCTTTCTTT
CDR3: CASSPGAGQKNTEAFF

J: TRBJ2-7
V: TRBV7-2
D: .
size: .
DNA: TGTGCCAGCAGTCCCGGGCGTTTGGGCGAGCAGTACTTC
CDR3: CASSPGRLGEQYF

J: TRBJ2-2
V: TRBV10-3
D: .
size: .
DNA: TGTGCCATCAGGGACACCGGGGCAGGAGGGGAGCTGTTTTTT
CDR3: CAIRDTGAGGELFF

J: TRBJ1-2
V: TRBV6-6
D: .
size: .
DNA: TGTGCCAGCAGTTACGACAGCCCTAACTATGGCTACACCTTC
CDR3: CASSYDSPNYGYTF

J: TRBJ2-3
V: TRBV5-1
D: .
size: .
DNA: TGCGCCAGCAGCTTGGGAGGGTACACAGATACGCAGTATTTT
CDR3: CASSLGGYTDTQYF

J: TRBJ2-3
V: TRBV20-1
D: .
size: .
DNA: TGCAGTGCTAGTTATTTGGACGGCCCCACAGATACGCAGTATTTT
CDR3: CSASYLDGPTDTQYF

J: TRBJ2-5
V: TRBV25-1
D: .
size: .
DNA: TGTGCCAGCAGTGAGGCGGGACATCAAGAGACCCAGTACTTC
CDR3: CASSEAGHQETQYF

J: TRBJ1-4
V: TRBV10-3
D: .
size: .
DNA: TGTGCCATCAGTGACATTAAGGGATTAACTAATGAAAAACTGTTTTTT
CDR3: CAISDIKGLTNEKLFF